This section outlines one T cell receptor (beta chain) sequence together with its context. Then a second PCR, running about 7 to 11 cycles, was carried out with a sample-barcoded 5' primer and a J-beta primer mix. Via MiXCR, TCRdb re-called the 5' RACE reads, giving one row per CDR3 protein. The table includes about 1.1 million distinct CDR3 sequences, more than 30% detected once. This specimen belongs to a study of blood T cells in healthy people across ages. The V gene's germline CDR1 is SGHTA and CDR2 FQGNSA. This CDR3 comprises 16 residues. Trimming removed 0 bases from V and 6 bases from J; junction bases left unmatched: 7.

The specimen was blood. This TCR was sampled from a man between 18 and 35 years old in good health. The chain employs TRBV7-2 and TRBJ1-1; 10 bases fit TRBD1. Written as DNA, the CDR3 is TGTGCCAGCAGCTTAGCTCCGGGACAGGGGACCCCTGAAGCTTTCTTT. Protein product: CASSLAPGQGTPEAFF.